In its sample, the clone carrying this T cell receptor (beta chain) was seen a few times. Its cognate antigen is unknown. This entry is derived from a study of blood T cells in healthy people across ages. The individuals who served as donors were healthy Caucasians living in Russia, aged roughly 6 to 100. Each individual donor underwent a draw of roughly 10 milliliters of peripheral blood. The use of a sample-barcoded 5' primer and a J-beta primer mix characterized a second PCR of about 7 to 12 cycles. Sequencing of every sample gave 3 million or more CDR3-containing paired-end reads. TCRdb processed the 5' RACE reads anew with MiXCR; each CDR3 protein has one entry. The data contain about 1.6 million distinct CDR3 sequences, about 31% of them singletons. The CDR3 is 15 residues long. Germline V CDR1 and CDR2: SGHDN, FVKESK. V was trimmed by 6 bases and J by 3 bases, leaving 14 bases between them. Points from the study as a whole: Age advanced and TCR beta diversity per million T cells fell, roughly linearly.

Source material: blood. This chain joins TRBV14 and TRBJ1-4, with a weak D call TRBD1 (5 bases). The TCR originated in a woman younger than 45 in good health. The CDR3: CASSPSFRANEKLFF. Here the CDR3 DNA reads TGTGCCAGCAGTCCAAGTTTCAGGGCTAATGAAAAACTGTTTTTT.